These 27 T cell receptor beta chains came from one sample sequenced in a study of control samples from healthy donors and cancer patients. Profiling relied on immunoSEQ multiplex PCR, and the TCRdb table lists in-frame clones only, not all of them. The table lists 100,000 to 150,000 clones, around 87% of them singletons. The sample consisted of blood. The receptors here all came from a man aged 30-40 years in good health.

The rearrangement joins TRBV14 to TRBJ2-1; the D gene could be TRBD1 or TRBD2 (5 bases each). The germline V and J ends were trimmed by 4 bases and 6 bases, with 13 bases remaining between them. The CDR3 totals 14 residues. Germline values: CDR1 SGHDN, CDR2 FVKESK. CDR3 in DNA: TGTGCCAGCAGCCCGGGACCTATTGGCAATGAGCAGTTCTTC. Translation gives CASSPGPIGNEQFF.

The chain has TRBV25-1 and TRBJ2-2; D is ambiguous. This CDR3 contains 14 residues. Trimming removed 8 bases at V and 7 bases at J, with 17 bases between. Germline V gene sequence: CDR1 MGHDK, CDR2 SYGVNS. CDR3 sequence (DNA): TGTGCCAGCGGGTCCTACAGTATGGGCGGGGAGCTGTTTTTT. Its protein product is CASGSYSMGGELFF.

The genes are TRBV20-1 and TRBJ2-3, with unresolved D. Trimming pared 3 bases from V and 0 bases from J, leaving 13 bases between. Germline lookup yields CDR1 DFQATT and CDR2 SNEGSKA (reference sequence). This CDR3 is built from 15 residues. CDR3 DNA: TGCAGTGCTAGTCTCGAGTTGGAGAGCACAGATACGCAGTATTTT. It codes for CSASLELESTDTQYF.

This clone has more than one count but fewer than ten. The rearrangement uses TRBV7-2 and TRBJ1-2; D may be TRBD1 (6 bases). This CDR3 contains 15 residues. Germline loops: CDR1 SGHTA, CDR2 FQGNSA. V lost 5 bases to trimming and J lost 8 bases, with 21 bases between them. The CDR3 loop is CASSAPAAGGGGYTF. The CDR3 coding sequence is TGTGCCAGCAGCGCCCCCGCCGCGGGGGGCGGCGGCTACACCTTC.

The rearrangement joins TRBV25-1 to TRBJ1-1; D perhaps matches TRBD1 (5 bases). This CDR3 has 10 residues. The V gene's germline CDR1 is MGHDK and CDR2 SYGVNS. The V and J ends lost 8 bases and 5 bases respectively, with 6 bases between them. The CDR3 sequence is CASRGTEAFF. The DNA for the CDR3 is TGTGCCAGCCGGGGGACTGAAGCTTTCTTT.

This chain joins TRBV4-2 and TRBJ1-2; D gene uncertain. This CDR3 spans 14 amino acids. CDR1 is LGHNA, CDR2 YNFKEQ, per germline. Trimming shortened V by 0 bases and J by 3 bases, and 8 bases separated the two germline ends. CDR3 sequence (DNA): TGTGCCAGCAGCCAAGAAGGGAGCCACTATGGCTACACCTTC. This sequence encodes CASSQEGSHYGYTF.

The chain carries TRBV11-3 and TRBJ1-1, with 7 bases aligning to TRBD1. The CDR3 is 18 residues long. Trimming removed 1 base from V and 3 bases from J; junction bases left unmatched: 14. The germline V gene encodes CDR1 SGHNT and CDR2 YENEEA. CDR3 sequence (DNA): TGTGCCAGCAGCTTAGTCGGGGGCTGGGGACAGAAGGACACTGAAGCTTTCTTT. As protein: CASSLVGGWGQKDTEAFF.

The CDR3 reads CASGLVRLSGTDSGNTIYF. CDR3 nucleotide sequence: TGTGCTAGTGGTTTGGTAAGGCTGTCAGGGACAGACTCTGGAAACACCATATATTTT. This sequence joins TRBV12-5 and TRBJ1-3, with 7 bases matching TRBD1. V was pared by 0 bases and J by 0 bases, with 11 bases of the junction left unmatched. The CDR3 is 19 amino acids. The germline gives CDR1 LGHNT, CDR2 FRNRAP.

This chain joins TRBV29-1 and TRBJ1-5; no firm D call. Trimming cost V 5 bases and J 2 bases, with 10 bases left between them. The CDR3 contains 13 residues. The V gene's germline CDR1 is SQVTM and CDR2 ANQGSEA. The CDR3 spells CSVREFGNQPQHF. CDR3 sequence (DNA): TGCAGCGTTAGGGAATTCGGCAATCAGCCCCAGCATTTT.

The chain combines TRBV5-6 with TRBJ2-1; tentatively, D is TRBD1 or TRBD2 (6 bases each). This CDR3 has 15 amino acids. CDR1 and CDR2 from the germline V gene are SGHDT and YYEEEE. V lost 2 bases and J 0 bases, leaving 9 bases between the germline ends. CDR3 nucleotides: TGTGCCAGCAGCTTAGGGGGGCTCTCCTACAATGAGCAGTTCTTC. Amino acids: CASSLGGLSYNEQFF.

Concerning this clone: This specimen includes other DNA sequences encoding the same CDR3. The rearrangement joins TRBV2 to TRBJ1-5, with TRBD1 matching 7 bases. V was pared by 4 bases and J by 7 bases, with 7 bases of the junction left unmatched. The CDR3 length is 14 residues. Per the germline V gene, CDR1 is SNHLY and CDR2 is FYNNEI. CDR3 sequence: CASSGTGVWQPQHF. The DNA for the CDR3 is TGTGCCAGCAGTGGAACAGGGGTATGGCAGCCCCAGCATTTT.

The V call is TRBV2, the J call TRBJ2-1, with D uncertain. Germline V gene sequence: CDR1 SNHLY, CDR2 FYNNEI. Trimming left V 6 bases short and J 0 bases short, with 9 bases between. CDR3 length: 14 amino acids. CDR3 coding DNA: TGTGCCAGCAGCGGACCCAGCTCCTACAATGAGCAGTTCTTC. Protein sequence: CASSGPSSYNEQFF.

The rearrangement uses TRBV5-1 and TRBJ1-2; 7 nucleotides match TRBD1. Germline V gene lookup returns CDR1 SGHRS and CDR2 YFSETQ. This CDR3 has 14 amino acids. V was pared by 0 bases and J by 5 bases, with 4 bases of the junction left unmatched. Written as DNA, the CDR3 is TGCGCCAGCAGCTTGGGACAGGGAATTTATGGCTACACCTTC. Amino acids: CASSLGQGIYGYTF.

This chain links TRBV30 with TRBJ2-3; 12 bases are shared with TRBD2. Germline CDR1 and CDR2: GTSNPN and SVGIG (reference sequence). V lost 8 bases to trimming and J lost 4 bases; unmatched junction nucleotides: 4. This CDR3 contains 13 residues. The DNA of the CDR3 is TGTGCCGGAGGACTAGCGGGGCCAGATACGCAGTATTTT. This translates into CAGGLAGPDTQYF.

This clone has only one observation. The chain has TRBV6-2 or TRBV6-3 and TRBJ1-6; TRBD1 aligns across 8 bases. CDR3 size: 15 residues. V lost 5 bases and J lost 7; bases outside the gene matches: 7. Germline CDR1 MNHEY, CDR2 SVGEGT. In DNA, the CDR3 is TGTGCCAGCAGTACCCGGACAGGGATGAATTCACCCCTCCACTTT. Protein product: CASSTRTGMNSPLHF.

V and J are TRBV7-2 and TRBJ2-7; 8 bases are a match to TRBD2. Germline-derived CDR1 and CDR2 are SGHTA and FQGNSA. After removal of 10 bases from V and 5 bases from J, the junction contained 13 bases not matched to a gene. The CDR3 contains 14 residues. The CDR3: CATTNPGGPNEQYF. The CDR3 DNA follows: TGTGCCACTACTAACCCGGGGGGGCCCAACGAGCAGTACTTC.

The sample holds one count of this clone. The rearrangement uses TRBV5-5 and TRBJ2-6; D remains unclear. Germline assignment: CDR1 SGHKS and CDR2 YYEKEE (reference sequence). The germline V and J ends were trimmed by 3 bases and 0 bases, with 13 bases remaining between them. The length of the CDR3 is 17 residues. The CDR3 is CASSSRVLSSGANVLTF. In nucleotides, the CDR3 is TGTGCCAGCAGCTCCCGGGTCCTGAGCTCTGGGGCCAACGTCCTGACTTTC.

The CDR3 coding sequence is TGTGCCAGTCCCCGGGACAGGGGGCGAGATTGGAATGGCTACACCTTC. Translating gives CASPRDRGRDWNGYTF. The chain combines TRBV21-1 with TRBJ1-2; TRBD1, the table's D call, lacks a check against the DNA. TRBV21-1 is described as a pseudogene. CDR3 length equals 16 residues.

This chain uses TRBV30 with TRBJ1-4; D unclear. The V end lost 3 bases, the J end lost 2 bases, and 7 bases lay between the germline ends. The length of the CDR3 is 13 residues. Germline CDR1 GTSNPN, CDR2 SVGIG (reference sequence). This chain's CDR3 is CAWSAATNEKLFF. CDR3 DNA sequence: TGTGCCTGGAGCGCGGCTACTAATGAAAAACTGTTTTTT.

V and J are TRBV28 and TRBJ1-1; D unresolved. Germline-derived CDR1 and CDR2 are MDHEN and SYDVKM. The CDR3 length is 11 residues. V was pared by 1 base and J by 6 bases, with 3 bases between. The CDR3 sequence is CASSLYAEAFF. The CDR3 coding sequence is TGTGCCAGCAGTTTATACGCTGAAGCTTTCTTT.

The CDR3 sequence: CASSPTGGPNYGYTF. As DNA, the CDR3 is TGCGCCAGCAGCCCTACAGGAGGTCCTAACTATGGCTACACCTTC. The V and J genes are TRBV5-1 and TRBJ1-2, with a possible D match to TRBD1 (5 bases). The V and J ends lost 4 bases and 0 bases respectively, with 13 bases between them. Germline-derived CDR1 and CDR2 are SGHRS and YFSETQ. The length of the CDR3 is 15 residues.

The chain uses TRBV2 and TRBJ2-2, with D possibly being TRBD1 (6 bases). The CDR3 has 14 residues. Germline CDR1 reads SNHLY; CDR2 reads FYNNEI. The V end lost 6 bases, the J end lost 1 base, and 9 bases lay between the germline ends. CDR3 residues: CASRGTRNTGELFF. CDR3 DNA: TGTGCCAGCAGGGGGACAAGGAACACCGGGGAGCTGTTTTTT.

The chain combines TRBV30 with TRBJ2-5; tentatively, D is TRBD1 (7 bases). Trimming took 4 bases from V and 5 from J, leaving 14 bases between them. From germline, CDR1 is GTSNPN and CDR2 SVGIG (reference sequence). The CDR3 contains 13 residues. The CDR3 coding sequence is TGTGCCTGGATTTGGCAGGGGGGCGAGACCCAGTACTTC. This codes for CAWIWQGGETQYF.

The V call is TRBV5-4, the J call TRBJ2-1; 9 positions agree with TRBD2. Germline V gene data show CDR1 as SGHNT and CDR2 as YYREEE (reference sequence). Trimming removed 0 bases from V and 3 bases from J; junction bases left unmatched: 7. This CDR3 spans 17 amino acids. The CDR3 reads CASSLGGGGADYNEQFF. As DNA, the CDR3 is TGTGCCAGCAGCTTGGGAGGCGGGGGGGCCGACTACAATGAGCAGTTCTTC.

The rearrangement joins TRBV10-3 to TRBJ2-5, with D perhaps matching TRBD1 or TRBD2 (5 bases each). The CDR3 covers 12 residues. V was trimmed by 7 bases and J by 2 bases, leaving 8 bases between them. The V gene's germline CDR1 is ENHRY and CDR2 SYGVKD. CDR3 region: CAIMGEQETQYF. The CDR3 bases are TGTGCCATCATGGGGGAACAAGAGACCCAGTACTTC.

V and J are TRBV5-1 and TRBJ1-1; no reliable D call. Per germline, CDR1 SGHRS and CDR2 YFSETQ. V was shortened by 0 bases and J by 3 bases, with 12 bases between the two germline ends. The CDR3 has 15 amino acids. The CDR3 coding sequence is TGCGCCAGCAGCTTGGAGAATCCCGGATACACTGAAGCTTTCTTT. Amino acids: CASSLENPGYTEAFF.

The chain has TRBV19 and TRBJ2-3; TRBD1 agrees at 8 bases. Germline loops: CDR1 LNHDA, CDR2 SQIVND (reference sequence). This CDR3 comprises 15 residues. V shed 5 bases and J 1 base; nucleotides not matched to a gene: 5. The CDR3: CASSEDRGRTDTQYF. The CDR3 DNA follows: TGTGCCAGTAGTGAAGACAGGGGTCGCACAGATACGCAGTATTTT.